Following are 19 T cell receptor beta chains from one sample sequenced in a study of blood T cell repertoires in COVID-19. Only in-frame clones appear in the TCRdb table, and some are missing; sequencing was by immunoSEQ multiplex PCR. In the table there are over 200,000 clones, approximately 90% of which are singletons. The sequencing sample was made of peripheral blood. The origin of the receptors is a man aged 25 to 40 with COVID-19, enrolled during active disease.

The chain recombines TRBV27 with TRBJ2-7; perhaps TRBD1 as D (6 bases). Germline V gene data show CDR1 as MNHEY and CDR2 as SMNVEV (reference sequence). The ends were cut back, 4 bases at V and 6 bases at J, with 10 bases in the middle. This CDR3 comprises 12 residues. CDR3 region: CASSSLGGEQYF. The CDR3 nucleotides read TGTGCCAGCAGTTCCTTAGGGGGCGAGCAGTACTTC.

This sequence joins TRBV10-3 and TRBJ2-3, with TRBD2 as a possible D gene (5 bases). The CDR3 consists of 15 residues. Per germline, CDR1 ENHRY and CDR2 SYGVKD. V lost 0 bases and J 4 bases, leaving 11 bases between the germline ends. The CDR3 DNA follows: TGTGCCATCAGTGAGTCTCGCCTAGCATCAGATACGCAGTATTTT. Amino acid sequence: CAISESRLASDTQYF.

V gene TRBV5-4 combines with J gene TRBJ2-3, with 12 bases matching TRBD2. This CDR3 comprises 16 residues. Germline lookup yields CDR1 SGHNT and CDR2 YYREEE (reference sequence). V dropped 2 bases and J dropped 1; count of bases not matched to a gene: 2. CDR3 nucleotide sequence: TGTGCCAGCAGCTTAAGACTAGCGGGGGGCACAGATACGCAGTATTTT. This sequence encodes CASSLRLAGGTDTQYF. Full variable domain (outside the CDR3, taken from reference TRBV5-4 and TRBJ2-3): ETGVTQSPTHLIKTRGQQVTLRCSSQSGHNTVSWYQQALGQGPQFIFQYYREEENGRGNFPPRFSGLQFPNYSSELNVNALELDDSALYLCASSLRLAGGTDTQYFGPGTRLTVL.

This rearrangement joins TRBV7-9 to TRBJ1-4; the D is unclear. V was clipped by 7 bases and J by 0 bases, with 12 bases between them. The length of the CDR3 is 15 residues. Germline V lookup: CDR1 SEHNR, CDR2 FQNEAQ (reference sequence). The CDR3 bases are TGTGCCAGCAACACCGGCGGTTCAACTAATGAAAAACTGTTTTTT. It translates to CASNTGGSTNEKLFF.

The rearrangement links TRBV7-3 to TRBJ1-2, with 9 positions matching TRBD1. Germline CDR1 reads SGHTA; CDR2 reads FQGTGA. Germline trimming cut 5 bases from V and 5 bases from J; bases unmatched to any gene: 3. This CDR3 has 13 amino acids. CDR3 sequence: CASSDGQGYGYTF. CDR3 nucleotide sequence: TGTGCCAGCAGCGACGGACAGGGGTATGGCTACACCTTC.

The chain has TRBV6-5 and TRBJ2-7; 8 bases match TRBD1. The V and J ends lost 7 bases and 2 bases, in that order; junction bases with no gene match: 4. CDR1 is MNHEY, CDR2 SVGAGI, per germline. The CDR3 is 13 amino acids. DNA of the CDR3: TGTGCCAGCACCTCAGGGGGCGCCTACGAGCAGTACTTC. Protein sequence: CASTSGGAYEQYF.

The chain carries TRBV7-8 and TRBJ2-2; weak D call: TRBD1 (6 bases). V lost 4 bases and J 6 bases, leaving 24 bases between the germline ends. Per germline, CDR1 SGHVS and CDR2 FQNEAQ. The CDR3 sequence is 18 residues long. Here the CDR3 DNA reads TGTGCCAGCAGCTATAGATTGGGGACAAGCTCCACACCCGGGGAGCTGTTTTTT. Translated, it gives CASSYRLGTSSTPGELFF.

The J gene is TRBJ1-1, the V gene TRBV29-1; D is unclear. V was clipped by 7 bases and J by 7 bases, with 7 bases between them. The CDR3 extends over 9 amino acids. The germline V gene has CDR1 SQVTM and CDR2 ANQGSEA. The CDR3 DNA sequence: TGCAGCGCCCCGGGTGAAGCTTTCTTT. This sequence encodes CSAPGEAFF.

The CDR3, as DNA: TGTGCCAGCGGGACAGGGGCTATCTACGAGCAGTACTTC. Amino acids: CASGTGAIYEQYF. This chain joins TRBV27 and TRBJ2-7; 10 bases map to TRBD1. V lost 8 bases and J lost 3; bases outside the gene matches: 4. Germline CDR1 MNHEY, CDR2 SMNVEV (reference sequence). The CDR3 runs 13 residues.

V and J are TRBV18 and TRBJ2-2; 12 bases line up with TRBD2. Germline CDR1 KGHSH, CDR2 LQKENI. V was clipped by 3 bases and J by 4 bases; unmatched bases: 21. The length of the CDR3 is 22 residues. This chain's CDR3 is CASSPVPTSGGPHPRRTGELFF. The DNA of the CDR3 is TGTGCCAGCTCACCCGTCCCGACTAGCGGGGGACCCCATCCTCGGCGCACCGGGGAGCTGTTTTTT.

The CDR3 reads CASSSLGQGAYEQYF. The DNA for the CDR3 is TGTGCCAGCAGCTCCCTTGGACAGGGGGCGTACGAGCAGTACTTC. The rearrangement links TRBV13 to TRBJ2-7; 11 bases are shared with TRBD1. Germline CDR1 is PRHDT and CDR2 is FYEKMQ (reference sequence). This CDR3 has 15 amino acids. J was trimmed by 4 bases and V by 4 bases; bases with no gene match: 6.

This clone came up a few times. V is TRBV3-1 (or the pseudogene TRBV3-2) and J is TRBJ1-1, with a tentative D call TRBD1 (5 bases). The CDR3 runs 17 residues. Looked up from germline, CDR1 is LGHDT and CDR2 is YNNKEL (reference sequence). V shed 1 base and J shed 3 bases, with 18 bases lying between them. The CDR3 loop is CASSQAGARVWDTEAFF. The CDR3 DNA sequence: TGTGCCAGCAGCCAAGCAGGCGCCAGGGTTTGGGACACTGAAGCTTTCTTT.

The CDR3 DNA reads as TGCGCCAGCAGCTTGTGGGGGGGCACCTACGAGCAGTACTTC. Its translation: CASSLWGGTYEQYF. This rearrangement joins TRBV5-1 to TRBJ2-7, with D possibly matching TRBD2 (7 bases). This CDR3 is 14 amino acids long. From germline, CDR1 is SGHRS and CDR2 YFSETQ. V was pared by 1 base and J by 2 bases, with 10 bases between.

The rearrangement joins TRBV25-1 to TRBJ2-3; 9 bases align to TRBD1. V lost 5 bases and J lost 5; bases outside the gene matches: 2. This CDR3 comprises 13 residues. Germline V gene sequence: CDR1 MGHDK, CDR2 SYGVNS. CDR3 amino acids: CASSMDRGDTQYF. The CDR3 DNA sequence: TGTGCCAGCAGTATGGACAGGGGAGATACGCAGTATTTT.

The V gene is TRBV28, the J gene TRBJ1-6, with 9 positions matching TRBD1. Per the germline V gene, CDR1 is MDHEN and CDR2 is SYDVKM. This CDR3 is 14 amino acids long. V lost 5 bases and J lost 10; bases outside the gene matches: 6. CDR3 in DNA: TGTGCCAGCAGTGCGGGACAGGGAGGATCACCCCTCCACTTT. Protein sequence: CASSAGQGGSPLHF.

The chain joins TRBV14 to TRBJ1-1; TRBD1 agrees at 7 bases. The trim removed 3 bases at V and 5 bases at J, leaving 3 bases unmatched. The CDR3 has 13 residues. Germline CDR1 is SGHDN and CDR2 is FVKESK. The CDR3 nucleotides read TGTGCCAGCAGCCAGGGCAGGGGGACTGAAGCTTTCTTT. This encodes CASSQGRGTEAFF.

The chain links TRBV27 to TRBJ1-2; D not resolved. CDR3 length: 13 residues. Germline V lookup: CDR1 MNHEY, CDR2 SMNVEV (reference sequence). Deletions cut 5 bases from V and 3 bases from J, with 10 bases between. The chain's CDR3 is CASSVGSDYGYTF. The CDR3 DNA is TGTGCCAGCAGTGTGGGGAGCGACTATGGCTACACCTTC.

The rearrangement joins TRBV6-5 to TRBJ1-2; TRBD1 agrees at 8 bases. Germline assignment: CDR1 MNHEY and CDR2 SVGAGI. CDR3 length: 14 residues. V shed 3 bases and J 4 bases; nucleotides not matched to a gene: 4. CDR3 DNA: TGTGCCAGCAGTTATGGACAGGGAGGCTATGGCTACACCTTC. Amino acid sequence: CASSYGQGGYGYTF.

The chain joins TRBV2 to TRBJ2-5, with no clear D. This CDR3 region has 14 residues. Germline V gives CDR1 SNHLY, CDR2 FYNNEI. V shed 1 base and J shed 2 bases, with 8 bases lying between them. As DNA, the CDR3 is TGTGCCAGCAGTGAAGGGCCAGTTCAAGAGACCCAGTACTTC. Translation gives CASSEGPVQETQYF.